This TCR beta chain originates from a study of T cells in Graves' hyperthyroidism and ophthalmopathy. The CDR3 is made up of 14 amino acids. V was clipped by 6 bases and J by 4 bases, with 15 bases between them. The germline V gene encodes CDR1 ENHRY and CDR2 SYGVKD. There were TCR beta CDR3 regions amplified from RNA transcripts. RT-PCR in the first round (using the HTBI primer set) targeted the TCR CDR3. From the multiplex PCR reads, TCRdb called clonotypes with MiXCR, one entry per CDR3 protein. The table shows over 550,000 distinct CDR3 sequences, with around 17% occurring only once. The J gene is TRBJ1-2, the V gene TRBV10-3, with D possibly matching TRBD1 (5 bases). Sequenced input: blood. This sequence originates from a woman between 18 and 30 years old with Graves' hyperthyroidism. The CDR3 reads CAISRDGLFYGYTF. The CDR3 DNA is TGTGCCATCAGCCGGGACGGACTGTTCTATGGCTACACCTTC.